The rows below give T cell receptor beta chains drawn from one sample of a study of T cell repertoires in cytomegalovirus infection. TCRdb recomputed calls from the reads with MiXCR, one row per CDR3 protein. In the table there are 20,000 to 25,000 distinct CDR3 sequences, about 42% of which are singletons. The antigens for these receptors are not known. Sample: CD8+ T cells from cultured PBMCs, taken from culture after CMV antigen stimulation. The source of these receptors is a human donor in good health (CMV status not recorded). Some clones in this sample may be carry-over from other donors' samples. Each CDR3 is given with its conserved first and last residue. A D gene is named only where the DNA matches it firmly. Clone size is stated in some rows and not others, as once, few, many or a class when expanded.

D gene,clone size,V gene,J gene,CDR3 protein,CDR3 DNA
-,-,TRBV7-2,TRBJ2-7,CASSLGPNYEQYF,TGTGCCAGCAGCTTGGGACCGAACTACGAGCAGTACTTC
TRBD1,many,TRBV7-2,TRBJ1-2,CASSLLGQGEIYGYTF,TGTGCCAGCAGCTTACTCGGTCAGGGGGAAATCTATGGCTACACCTTC
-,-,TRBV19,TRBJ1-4,CASSIVVVLLTGREKLFF,TGTGCCAGTAGTATAGTCGTCGTCTTGTTAACAGGGCGTGAAAAACTGTTTTTT
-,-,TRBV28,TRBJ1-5,CASSGGNQPQHF,TGTGCCAGCAGTGGAGGAAATCAGCCCCAGCATTTT
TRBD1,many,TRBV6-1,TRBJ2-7,CASSDLSDRAHEQYF,TGTGCCAGCAGTGACCTCTCGGACAGGGCACACGAGCAGTACTTC
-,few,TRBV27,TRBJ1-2,CASSLSPTTNYGYTF,TGTGCCAGCAGTTTAAGTCCGACCACTAACTATGGCTACACCTTC
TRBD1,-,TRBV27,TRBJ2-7,CASSSRTGGLREQYF,TGTGCCAGCAGTTCCCGGACAGGAGGCCTGAGGGAGCAGTACTTC
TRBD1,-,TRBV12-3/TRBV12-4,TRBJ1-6,CASSPRQGTPLHF,TGTGCCAGCAGTCCGAGACAGGGAACACCCCTCCACTTT
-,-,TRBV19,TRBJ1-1,CASSIDATEAFF,TGTGCCAGTAGTATAGATGCGACTGAAGCTTTCTTT
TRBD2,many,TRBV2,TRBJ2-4,CASSPFTSGGPQNIQYF,TGTGCCAGCAGTCCCTTTACTAGCGGGGGGCCCCAAAACATTCAGTACTTC